A selection of T cell receptor beta chains follows, all from one sample in a study of shared clonotypes between healthy human individuals. The repertoire was sequenced with immunoSEQ multiplex PCR; TCRdb's copy has only in-frame clones and lacks some. Of around 1.4 million clones listed, approximately 98.5% are singletons. Sequencing was carried out using naive CD4+ T cells sorted from blood. The receptor source for this set is a man between 25 and 39 years old in good health. The CDR3 runs from the conserved cysteine through the conserved F or W. Each record gives: CDR3 protein, CDR3 DNA, V gene, CDR3 length, clone size, J gene, D gene. D genes are given only for firm matches. Expanded clones get a size class; other rows say once, few or many, or leave the size out.

CDR3aa: CASSSKVYGYTF; CDR3nt: TGTGCCAGCTCATCGAAGGTCTATGGCTACACCTTC; v_gene: TRBV18; len: 12; abundance: NA; j_gene: TRBJ1-2; d_gene: NA
CDR3aa: CASSVGLLYEQYF; CDR3nt: TGTGCCAGCAGCGTAGGACTTCTCTACGAGCAGTACTTC; v_gene: TRBV9; len: 13; abundance: NA; j_gene: TRBJ2-7; d_gene: NA
CDR3aa: CASSLGGINGYTF; CDR3nt: TGCGCCAGCAGCTTGGGAGGGATAAACGGCTACACCTTC; v_gene: TRBV5-1; len: 13; abundance: NA; j_gene: TRBJ1-2; d_gene: NA
CDR3aa: CASSFYGEQYF; CDR3nt: TGTGCCAGCAGCTTCTATGGGGAGCAGTACTTC; v_gene: TRBV5-3; len: 11; abundance: NA; j_gene: TRBJ2-7; d_gene: NA
CDR3aa: CASSPRAGTYNEQFF; CDR3nt: TGTGCCAGCAGCCCGCGGGCGGGTACCTACAATGAGCAGTTCTTC; v_gene: TRBV5-6; len: 15; abundance: NA; j_gene: TRBJ2-1; d_gene: NA
CDR3aa: CASSQDRDRGDQPQHF; CDR3nt: TGCGCCAGCAGCCAGGACCGGGACAGGGGGGATCAGCCCCAGCATTTT; v_gene: TRBV4-1; len: 16; abundance: NA; j_gene: TRBJ1-5; d_gene: TRBD1
CDR3aa: CASSRAGRLTYEQYF; CDR3nt: TGTGCCAGCAGCCGTGCCGGGAGACTCACATACGAGCAGTACTTC; v_gene: TRBV27; len: 15; abundance: NA; j_gene: TRBJ2-7; d_gene: NA
CDR3aa: CASSQVPGQGPYEQYF; CDR3nt: TGCGCCAGCAGCCAAGTTCCGGGACAGGGCCCCTACGAGCAGTACTTC; v_gene: TRBV4-1; len: 16; abundance: NA; j_gene: TRBJ2-7; d_gene: TRBD1
CDR3aa: CASSLTETQYF; CDR3nt: TGCGCCAGCAGCCTTACCGAGACCCAGTACTTC; v_gene: TRBV5-1; len: 11; abundance: NA; j_gene: TRBJ2-5; d_gene: NA
CDR3aa: CASSRFQGQSRELFF; CDR3nt: TGTGCCAGCAGCCGATTCCAGGGACAGTCCCGGGAGCTGTTTTTT; v_gene: TRBV5-8; len: 15; abundance: once; j_gene: TRBJ2-2; d_gene: TRBD1
CDR3aa: CASSHKGQLNTEAFF; CDR3nt: TGTGCCAGCTCCCACAAGGGACAGCTGAACACTGAAGCTTTCTTT; v_gene: TRBV18; len: 15; abundance: NA; j_gene: TRBJ1-1; d_gene: TRBD1
CDR3aa: CASSQDPTSGRPDTQYF; CDR3nt: TGCGCCAGCAGCCAAGATCCGACTAGCGGGAGACCAGATACGCAGTATTTT; v_gene: TRBV4-1; len: 17; abundance: once; j_gene: TRBJ2-3; d_gene: TRBD2
CDR3aa: CASSPLGSYSGNTIYF; CDR3nt: TGTGCCAGCAGCCCGCTGGGGAGTTACTCTGGAAACACCATATATTTT; v_gene: TRBV14; len: 16; abundance: NA; j_gene: TRBJ1-3; d_gene: NA
CDR3aa: CASSNSGTEYEQYF; CDR3nt: TGTGCCAGCAGCAACTCCGGGACAGAATACGAGCAGTACTTC; v_gene: TRBV7-2; len: 14; abundance: NA; j_gene: TRBJ2-7; d_gene: TRBD1
CDR3aa: CASSRNTQQGPNTGELFF; CDR3nt: TGTGCCAGCTCACGGAACACCCAGCAGGGCCCGAACACCGGGGAGCTGTTTTTT; v_gene: TRBV18; len: 18; abundance: NA; j_gene: TRBJ2-2; d_gene: NA
CDR3aa: CASNNLGSSYEQYF; CDR3nt: TGTGCCAGCAATAATCTCGGGAGCTCCTACGAGCAGTACTTC; v_gene: TRBV2; len: 14; abundance: NA; j_gene: TRBJ2-7; d_gene: NA
CDR3aa: CASSVAVFETQYF; CDR3nt: TGCGCCAGCAGCGTAGCTGTTTTCGAGACCCAGTACTTC; v_gene: TRBV5-1; len: 13; abundance: NA; j_gene: TRBJ2-5; d_gene: NA
CDR3aa: CASSLRGTSGYEQYF; CDR3nt: TGTGCCAGCAGCTTACGAGGGACTAGCGGGTACGAGCAGTACTTC; v_gene: TRBV7-3; len: 15; abundance: NA; j_gene: TRBJ2-7; d_gene: TRBD2
CDR3aa: CASSQDRRRGVNEQFF; CDR3nt: TGTGCCAGCAGCCAAGATCGGCGGCGGGGGGTGAATGAGCAGTTCTTC; v_gene: TRBV14; len: 16; abundance: NA; j_gene: TRBJ2-1; d_gene: TRBD2
CDR3aa: CASSPRYRDRGTGELFF; CDR3nt: TGTGCCAGCTCACCACGTTACCGGGACAGGGGCACCGGGGAGCTGTTTTTT; v_gene: TRBV18; len: 17; abundance: NA; j_gene: TRBJ2-2; d_gene: TRBD1
CDR3aa: CASTRQGANTEAFF; CDR3nt: TGTGCCAGTACCCGACAGGGAGCAAACACTGAAGCTTTCTTT; v_gene: TRBV19; len: 14; abundance: once; j_gene: TRBJ1-1; d_gene: TRBD1
CDR3aa: CASSPPSGSEQYF; CDR3nt: TGTGCCAGCAGCCCTCCGTCCGGGAGCGAGCAGTACTTC; v_gene: TRBV7-9; len: 13; abundance: NA; j_gene: TRBJ2-7; d_gene: NA
CDR3aa: CASSPALTGRLAPSGNTIYF; CDR3nt: TGTGCCAGCAGTCCTGCCCTGACAGGACGCCTAGCCCCCTCTGGAAACACCATATATTTT; v_gene: TRBV27; len: 20; abundance: NA; j_gene: TRBJ1-3; d_gene: NA
CDR3aa: CSVRGQVTDTQYF; CDR3nt: TGCAGCGTTCGGGGACAGGTCACAGATACGCAGTATTTT; v_gene: TRBV29-1; len: 13; abundance: NA; j_gene: TRBJ2-3; d_gene: TRBD1
CDR3aa: CASSQVWDLFTDTQYF; CDR3nt: TGCGCCAGCAGCCAAGTATGGGACCTTTTCACAGATACGCAGTATTTT; v_gene: TRBV4-1; len: 16; abundance: NA; j_gene: TRBJ2-3; d_gene: NA
CDR3aa: CASSTTGTGGASTDTQYF; CDR3nt: TGTGCCAGCAGCACGACCGGGACAGGGGGCGCAAGCACAGATACGCAGTATTTT; v_gene: TRBV7-9; len: 18; abundance: NA; j_gene: TRBJ2-3; d_gene: TRBD1
CDR3aa: CSVSGVINNEQFF; CDR3nt: TGCAGCGTTAGCGGGGTAATTAACAATGAGCAGTTCTTC; v_gene: TRBV29-1; len: 13; abundance: NA; j_gene: TRBJ2-1; d_gene: TRBD2
CDR3aa: CASSSASGIQAYNEQFF; CDR3nt: TGTGCCAGCAGCTCTGCTAGCGGGATCCAAGCCTACAATGAGCAGTTCTTC; v_gene: TRBV7-9; len: 17; abundance: NA; j_gene: TRBJ2-1; d_gene: TRBD2
CDR3aa: CASSYGATDTQYF; CDR3nt: TGTGCCAGCAGCTACGGTGCGACAGATACGCAGTATTTT; v_gene: TRBV13; len: 13; abundance: once; j_gene: TRBJ2-3; d_gene: NA
CDR3aa: CASSPLADTQYF; CDR3nt: TGTGCCAGCAGCCCCTTGGCGGATACGCAGTATTTT; v_gene: TRBV7-9; len: 12; abundance: NA; j_gene: TRBJ2-3; d_gene: NA
CDR3aa: CASSPIGKAAKANYGYTF; CDR3nt: TGTGCCAGCTCACCGATAGGCAAGGCGGCCAAAGCTAACTATGGCTACACCTTC; v_gene: TRBV18; len: 18; abundance: NA; j_gene: TRBJ1-2; d_gene: NA
CDR3aa: CASSLVGEAVNEQFF; CDR3nt: TGTGCCAGCAGCTTAGTTGGGGAGGCGGTAAATGAGCAGTTCTTC; v_gene: TRBV7-2; len: 15; abundance: NA; j_gene: TRBJ2-1; d_gene: NA
CDR3aa: CASSYGGANEKLFF; CDR3nt: TGTGCCAGCAGTTATGGGGGTGCTAATGAAAAACTGTTTTTT; v_gene: TRBV6-5; len: 14; abundance: once; j_gene: TRBJ1-4; d_gene: NA
CDR3aa: CASSSRGRGTDTQYF; CDR3nt: TGTGCCAGCAGCTCCAGGGGGCGAGGGACAGATACGCAGTATTTT; v_gene: TRBV7-9; len: 15; abundance: NA; j_gene: TRBJ2-3; d_gene: TRBD1
CDR3aa: CASTSLAGDYNEQFF; CDR3nt: TGTGCCAGCACCTCCCTAGCGGGAGACTACAATGAGCAGTTCTTC; v_gene: TRBV5-4; len: 15; abundance: NA; j_gene: TRBJ2-1; d_gene: TRBD2
CDR3aa: CASSLGSGLGTEAFF; CDR3nt: TGTGCCAGCAGCTTGGGATCCGGGCTTGGCACTGAAGCTTTCTTT; v_gene: TRBV5-8; len: 15; abundance: NA; j_gene: TRBJ1-1; d_gene: NA
CDR3aa: CASSGGPVSGNTIYF; CDR3nt: TGTGCCAGCAGCGGAGGGCCCGTCTCTGGAAACACCATATATTTT; v_gene: TRBV5-4; len: 15; abundance: NA; j_gene: TRBJ1-3; d_gene: NA
CDR3aa: CASSLSEEFEQYF; CDR3nt: TGTGCCAGCAGTTTATCGGAGGAGTTTGAGCAGTACTTC; v_gene: TRBV27; len: 13; abundance: NA; j_gene: TRBJ2-7; d_gene: NA
CDR3aa: CSVSRLNEQFF; CDR3nt: TGCAGCGTTTCACGCCTCAATGAGCAGTTCTTC; v_gene: TRBV29-1; len: 11; abundance: NA; j_gene: TRBJ2-1; d_gene: NA
CDR3aa: CASSAGGGNQPQHF; CDR3nt: TGTGCCAGCAGTGCCGGGGGAGGCAATCAGCCCCAGCATTTT; v_gene: TRBV6-4; len: 14; abundance: NA; j_gene: TRBJ1-5; d_gene: NA
CDR3aa: CASSLAGGTSYEQYF; CDR3nt: TGTGCCAGCAGCTTAGCTGGCGGGACTAGCTACGAGCAGTACTTC; v_gene: TRBV7-9; len: 15; abundance: NA; j_gene: TRBJ2-7; d_gene: TRBD2
CDR3aa: CASSFGRTLSYEQYF; CDR3nt: TGTGCCAGCAGCTTCGGGAGGACTCTTTCCTACGAGCAGTACTTC; v_gene: TRBV7-8; len: 15; abundance: NA; j_gene: TRBJ2-7; d_gene: TRBD2
CDR3aa: CASSYWSGGTNEQFF; CDR3nt: TGTGCCAGCAGTTACTGGAGTGGGGGGACGAATGAGCAGTTCTTC; v_gene: TRBV6-5; len: 15; abundance: NA; j_gene: TRBJ2-1; d_gene: NA
CDR3aa: CASSSTGGVYTEAFF; CDR3nt: TGTGCCAGCAGCTCTACAGGGGGCGTATACACTGAAGCTTTCTTT; v_gene: TRBV9; len: 15; abundance: NA; j_gene: TRBJ1-1; d_gene: TRBD1
CDR3aa: CASSYSRTREETQYF; CDR3nt: TGTGCCAGCAGTTACTCTCGGACTAGAGAAGAGACCCAGTACTTC; v_gene: TRBV6-5; len: 15; abundance: NA; j_gene: TRBJ2-5; d_gene: TRBD2
CDR3aa: CAISDRGGQEKLFF; CDR3nt: TGTGCCATCAGTGATAGGGGCGGTCAGGAAAAACTGTTTTTT; v_gene: TRBV10-3; len: 14; abundance: NA; j_gene: TRBJ1-4; d_gene: NA
CDR3aa: CASSPSLTGSFSYEQYF; CDR3nt: TGTGCCAGCAGCCCCAGCCTCACAGGGAGCTTCTCCTACGAGCAGTACTTC; v_gene: TRBV7-6; len: 17; abundance: NA; j_gene: TRBJ2-7; d_gene: NA
CDR3aa: CASSLTAGADGYTF; CDR3nt: TGTGCCAGCAGCTTAACTGCGGGGGCGGATGGCTACACCTTC; v_gene: TRBV7-2; len: 14; abundance: NA; j_gene: TRBJ1-2; d_gene: NA
CDR3aa: CASSPGTGTDTQYF; CDR3nt: TGTGCCAGCTCACCTGGGACAGGCACAGATACGCAGTATTTT; v_gene: TRBV18; len: 14; abundance: NA; j_gene: TRBJ2-3; d_gene: TRBD1
CDR3aa: CASSWGNLNTEAFF; CDR3nt: TGTGCTAGTAGTTGGGGGAACCTGAACACTGAAGCTTTCTTT; v_gene: TRBV12-5; len: 14; abundance: NA; j_gene: TRBJ1-1; d_gene: NA